The 30 T cell receptor beta chains presented below share a single source sample, sequenced in a study of CD8+ T cells in alopecia areata. RNA extraction was followed by reverse transcription into cDNA, which acted as the sequencing template. Data came from immunoSEQ multiplex PCR; TCRdb stores just in-frame clones and leaves some out. This sample carries around 120,000 clones, roughly two fifths of them seen once, and the ten largest clones take approximately 2.8%. Specimen: CD4+ T cells sorted from blood. The receptors shown here come from a human donor with alopecia areata.

The J gene is TRBJ1-5, the V gene TRBV2; the D is unclear. From germline, CDR1 is SNHLY and CDR2 FYNNEI. The V end was cut by 6 bases, the J end by 1 base, with 7 bases between. This CDR3 spans 13 amino acids. CDR3 in DNA: TGTGCCAGCAGGTCAGAGAGCAATCAGCCCCAGCATTTT. Protein sequence: CASRSESNQPQHF.

The gene calls are TRBV6-5 and TRBJ2-2; 10 positions match TRBD2. Germline lookup yields CDR1 MNHEY and CDR2 SVGAGI. Losses at the gene ends were 6 bases for V and 6 bases for J; bases not matched to a gene: 7. This CDR3 spans 15 amino acids. CDR3 protein: CASRQLAGLSGELFF. CDR3 bases: TGTGCCAGCAGACAACTAGCGGGGCTGTCCGGGGAGCTGTTTTTT.

The chain couples TRBV29-1 to TRBJ1-1; D is possibly TRBD1 (5 bases). Trimming pared 4 bases from V and 5 bases from J, leaving 17 bases between. CDR1 SQVTM and CDR2 ANQGSEA come from the germline V gene. CDR3 length: 14 residues. CDR3 residues: CSVGAGTGLTEAFF. CDR3 nucleotides: TGCAGCGTTGGCGCCGGGACGGGGCTGACTGAAGCTTTCTTT.

Turning to this clone: In the same sample, other DNA sequences code for this CDR3. Here the CDR3 DNA reads TGCAGCGTTGAGGGGAGCTCCTACGAGCAGTACTTC. Its protein product is CSVEGSSYEQYF. This chain uses TRBV29-1 with TRBJ2-7; D is possibly TRBD2 (5 bases). Germline assignment: CDR1 SQVTM and CDR2 ANQGSEA. With 3 bases removed from V and 0 bases from J, the gap between germline ends came to 6 bases. The CDR3 sequence is 12 residues long.

The chain couples TRBV7-9 to TRBJ2-7, with 9 nucleotides matching TRBD1. V was clipped by 5 bases and J by 5 bases; unmatched bases: 13. Germline V lookup: CDR1 SEHNR, CDR2 FQNEAQ (reference sequence). The CDR3 contains 16 residues. The CDR3 spells CASSPLEGQGSHEQYF. The CDR3 bases are TGTGCCAGCAGCCCCCTTGAAGGACAGGGGTCCCACGAGCAGTACTTC.

The chain joins TRBV4-1 to TRBJ1-2, with TRBD1 as a possible D gene (5 bases). V shed 0 bases and J shed 2 bases, with 13 bases lying between them. The CDR3 has 16 residues. Germline values: CDR1 MGHRA, CDR2 YSYEKL. The CDR3 DNA reads as TGCGCCAGCAGCCAAGATGAGGGGAGCCTGAACTATGGCTACACCTTC. It yields the protein CASSQDEGSLNYGYTF.

In this sample, this clone turned up once. The CDR3 region is CASSEGGMGADTQYF. The CDR3 nucleotides read TGTGCCAGCAGTGAAGGAGGGATGGGCGCAGATACGCAGTATTTT. The J gene is TRBJ2-3, the V gene TRBV25-1; a weak D match, TRBD2 (6 bases). Germline-derived CDR1 and CDR2 are MGHDK and SYGVNS. V was pared by 2 bases and J by 4 bases, with 13 bases between. The CDR3 is 15 amino acids.

The chain links TRBV4-3 to TRBJ1-2; weak D call: TRBD1 (6 bases). The CDR3 is made up of 15 amino acids. Trimming removed 1 base from V and 1 base from J, with 10 bases in between. The germline gives CDR1 LGHNA, CDR2 YSLEER. CDR3 region: CASSQGPGVNYGYTF. CDR3 DNA sequence: TGCGCCAGCAGCCAAGGCCCAGGGGTTAACTATGGCTACACCTTC.

This clone was detected only a few times. V and J are TRBV29-1 and TRBJ2-6; D is uncertain. Trimming took off 7 bases at V and 0 bases at J, with 10 bases between the two ends. The CDR3 runs 14 residues. Germline CDR1 and CDR2: SQVTM and ANQGSEA. CDR3 nucleotide sequence: TGCAGCGCTAAAGTCAGCTCTGGGGCCAACGTCCTGACTTTC. Protein sequence: CSAKVSSGANVLTF.

V usage is TRBV29-1 and J usage is TRBJ1-1, with D perhaps matching TRBD1 (5 bases). Trimming stripped 1 base from V and 7 bases from J, with 13 bases between. The CDR3 is 13 residues long. Germline-derived CDR1 and CDR2 are SQVTM and ANQGSEA. CDR3 protein: CSVEVGRQHEAFF. The CDR3 DNA follows: TGCAGCGTTGAAGTCGGAAGACAGCATGAAGCTTTCTTT.

The chain employs TRBV23-1 and TRBJ2-7; 9 nucleotides align to TRBD1. TRBV23-1 is sorted into the ORF group, with uncertain function. This CDR3 contains 14 residues. J lost 5 bases, V lost 8 bases, and 10 bases had no gene match. DNA of the CDR3: TGCGCCAGCTCACCGGGACAGGGTATCGACGAGCAGTACTTC. Its protein product is CASSPGQGIDEQYF.

This sequence joins TRBV29-1 and TRBJ2-7, with D unclear. V dropped 4 bases and J dropped 6 bases, with 19 bases sitting between them. This CDR3 has 14 residues. The germline V gene encodes CDR1 SQVTM and CDR2 ANQGSEA. The CDR3, as DNA: TGCAGCGTTGTGACGCAGGCCCCCAAGAGCGAGCAGTACTTC. Protein: CSVVTQAPKSEQYF.

This clone occurred a few times. The chain couples TRBV14 to TRBJ1-1; D possibly corresponds to TRBD1 (5 bases). Trimming took off 4 bases at V and 3 bases at J, with 12 bases between the two ends. The germline CDR1 and CDR2 sequences are SGHDN and FVKESK. The CDR3 has 14 residues. As DNA, the CDR3 is TGTGCCAGCAGCCTTTTGGGAGGGGACACTGAAGCTTTCTTT. Translation gives CASSLLGGDTEAFF.

The chain joins TRBV30 to TRBJ2-7, with D tentatively TRBD2 (7 bases). V lost 4 bases to trimming and J lost 2 bases, with 15 bases between them. In germline, CDR1 is GTSNPN, CDR2 SVGIG (reference sequence). The CDR3 contains 14 residues. This chain's CDR3 is CAWKGGAPPYEQYF. CDR3 coding DNA: TGTGCCTGGAAGGGGGGGGCACCGCCCTACGAGCAGTACTTC.

This chain joins TRBV5-4 and TRBJ2-7; possibly TRBD1 for D (5 bases). Looked up from germline, CDR1 is SGHNT and CDR2 is YYREEE (reference sequence). The CDR3 runs to 12 residues. Trimming left V 4 bases short and J 4 bases short, with 9 bases between. CDR3 sequence reads: CASSMDKYEQYF. CDR3 coding DNA: TGTGCCAGCAGCATGGACAAGTACGAGCAGTACTTC.

The genes are TRBV29-1 and TRBJ1-1; D call uncertain. V was pared by 1 base and J by 4 bases, with 4 bases between. The CDR3 extends over 11 amino acids. Germline CDR1 and CDR2: SQVTM and ANQGSEA. The CDR3 coding sequence is TGCAGCGTTGAAGGGTTCACTGAAGCTTTCTTT. Translation: CSVEGFTEAFF.

The rearrangement joins TRBV7-2 to TRBJ1-2; perhaps TRBD1 as D (6 bases). V lost 4 bases and J lost 4, with 16 bases in between. The CDR3 is 15 residues long. Germline V lookup: CDR1 SGHTA, CDR2 FQGNSA. Here the CDR3 DNA reads TGTGCCAGCAGCTGGGGGGCGGGGCGCCGCTATGGCTACACCTTC. Encoded protein: CASSWGAGRRYGYTF.

The chain uses TRBV7-3 and TRBJ2-1; no clear D gene. Germline CDR1 is SGHTA and CDR2 is FQGTGA. CDR3 size: 15 residues. V dropped 2 bases and J dropped 0 bases, with 8 bases sitting between them. The CDR3 DNA reads TGTGCCAGCAGCTTAGACGCGAGCTCCTACAATGAGCAGTTCTTC. Translated: CASSLDASSYNEQFF.

The chain recombines TRBV7-9 with TRBJ2-5, with a tentative D call TRBD2 (5 bases). The V gene lost 2 bases and the J gene lost 4 bases, with 17 bases spanning the gap. CDR1 is SEHNR and CDR2 is FQNEAQ in the germline V gene (reference sequence). The CDR3 loop spans 16 amino acids. DNA for the CDR3: TGTGCCAGCAGCTTAATGGGTAGCGACGGTCCAGAGACCCAGTACTTC. Translation: CASSLMGSDGPETQYF.

This chain joins TRBV12-5 and TRBJ2-7, with a tentative D call TRBD2 (6 bases). CDR1 LGHNT and CDR2 FRNRAP come from the germline V gene. Trimming left V 6 bases short and J 0 bases short, with 12 bases between. The CDR3 runs to 14 residues. The CDR3 DNA reads TGTGCTAGTGGCCCGGACGGGAGCTCCTACGAGCAGTACTTC. Translation: CASGPDGSSYEQYF.

The rearrangement joins TRBV7-3 to TRBJ2-5, with 12 nucleotides matching TRBD2. Germline-derived CDR1 and CDR2 are SGHTA and FQGTGA. The CDR3 contains 15 residues. The V and J ends lost 5 bases and 4 bases, in that order; junction bases with no gene match: 5. The CDR3 coding sequence is TGTGCCAGCAGCCCAGGACTAGCGGGACGAGAGACCCAGTACTTC. It is translated as CASSPGLAGRETQYF.

The chain uses TRBV28 and TRBJ1-2; 9 bases match TRBD1. CDR3 length equals 12 residues. After removal of 5 bases from V and 10 bases from J, the junction contained 5 bases not matched to a gene. Per germline, CDR1 MDHEN and CDR2 SYDVKM. This chain's CDR3 is CASSPWTGDYTF. CDR3 coding DNA: TGTGCCAGCAGTCCCTGGACAGGGGACTACACCTTC.

This clone was picked up a small number of times. The chain couples TRBV10-1 to TRBJ1-2; D might be TRBD1 (6 bases). Germline values: CDR1 WNHNN, CDR2 SYGVQD (reference sequence). This CDR3 contains 13 residues. V was pared by 4 bases and J by 5 bases, with 11 bases between. CDR3 nucleotide sequence: TGCGCCAGCAGTGCGGGGACAACGTATGGCTACACCTTC. Protein sequence: CASSAGTTYGYTF.

V usage is TRBV6-5 and J usage is TRBJ1-5, with no clear D. The ends were cut back, 0 bases at V and 6 bases at J, with 15 bases in the middle. The CDR3 length is 16 residues. Looked up from germline, CDR1 is MNHEY and CDR2 is SVGAGI. CDR3 in DNA: TGTGCCAGCAGTTACTCGGGTGGGGTGGGCGGTCAGCCCCAGCATTTT. As protein: CASSYSGGVGGQPQHF.

This chain links TRBV29-1 with TRBJ2-5; TRBD1 agrees at 10 bases. V was clipped by 7 bases and J by 7 bases; unmatched bases: 18. The CDR3 has 16 amino acids. CDR1 and CDR2 from the germline V gene are SQVTM and ANQGSEA. The CDR3 DNA is TGCAGCGCTCTCATCCGAGGGACAGGGGAGGGCGTGACCCAGTACTTC. This translates into CSALIRGTGEGVTQYF.

Note on this clone: The junction shows a germline mismatch at one end, possibly a read error. The chain links TRBV4-1 to TRBJ2-3; D remains unclear. The CDR3 spans 14 residues. In germline, CDR1 is MGHRA, CDR2 YSYEKL. The CDR3, as DNA: TGCGCCAGCAGCCAAGATCCCCAGGCTCCGACTGTTCTTTTT. Translation gives CASSQDPQAPTVLF.

The chain combines TRBV4-1 with TRBJ2-4, with D maybe TRBD1 (6 bases). With 5 bases removed from V and 2 bases from J, the gap between germline ends came to 13 bases. The CDR3 covers 15 residues. CDR1 and CDR2 from the germline V gene are MGHRA and YSYEKL. CDR3 in amino acids: CASSSLGGPKNIQYF. The DNA for the CDR3 is TGCGCCAGCAGCTCATTAGGGGGACCCAAAAACATTCAGTACTTC.

V and J are TRBV28 and TRBJ2-1; D uncertain. Germline-derived CDR1 and CDR2 are MDHEN and SYDVKM. V shed 3 bases and J shed 11 bases, with 14 bases lying between them. This CDR3 has 13 residues. CDR3: CASSLGVERQQFF. The CDR3, as DNA: TGTGCCAGCAGTTTGGGTGTGGAGCGCCAGCAGTTCTTC.

The chain uses TRBV7-2 and TRBJ2-5; D could derive from TRBD1 or TRBD2 (6 bases each). Deletions cut 5 bases from V and 7 bases from J, with 23 bases between. The CDR3 consists of 16 residues. Germline CDR1 and CDR2: SGHTA and FQGNSA. The CDR3 reads CASSVTGIAAQGTQYF. The CDR3 DNA reads TGTGCCAGCAGCGTTACAGGGATAGCGGCGCAGGGGACCCAGTACTTC.

The chain uses TRBV5-1 and TRBJ2-7, with D perhaps matching TRBD2 (5 bases). Trimming took off 5 bases at V and 5 bases at J, with 17 bases between the two ends. The CDR3 contains 14 residues. Germline V lookup: CDR1 SGHRS, CDR2 YFSETQ. The CDR3 protein is CASSPGIRSHEQYF. The CDR3 DNA follows: TGCGCCAGCAGTCCCGGGATCCGGAGCCACGAGCAGTACTTC.